This T cell receptor (beta chain) was identified in a study of cytomegalovirus exposure and HLA in healthy donors. This clone was observed once. Its antigen remains unidentified. From germline, CDR1 is MDHEN and CDR2 SYDVKM. Trimming removed 3 bases from V and 3 bases from J, with 9 bases in between. This CDR3 comprises 14 residues. General study results and limits: There were reportedly fewer N-insertions in an Asian-associated ancestry cluster than the roughly 700-donor mean, in a later analysis.

In the PCR, 60 Vbeta and 13 Jbeta primers were used. Repertoires were generated with immunoSEQ multiplex PCR, while TCRdb's copy carries only in-frame clones and drops some. The profile shows about 160,000 clones, approximately 80% of them singletons. Sequenced material: PBMCs. The origin of this receptor is a man aged 25 to 45 in good health and CMV-seropositive. V usage is TRBV28 and J usage is TRBJ1-3, with D tentatively TRBD1 (5 bases). Here the CDR3 DNA reads TGTGCCAGCAGTTTTCAGGGTCATGGAAACACCATATATTTT. This sequence encodes CASSFQGHGNTIYF.